These 7 T cell receptor beta chains were all obtained from the same sample, sequenced in a study of cytomegalovirus exposure and HLA in healthy donors. This PCR relied on a set of 60 Vbeta primers and 13 Jbeta primers. Produced via immunoSEQ multiplex PCR; TCRdb's table is partial and in-frame only. This sample has some 120,000 clones; roughly 70% occur once, and the top ten carry roughly 8.7%. Material for sequencing was PBMCs. The source of these receptors is a man aged 25-40 years in good health and CMV-seropositive.

V is TRBV6-8 and J is TRBJ2-5; 7 bases are a match to TRBD2. The trim removed 7 bases at V and 5 bases at J, leaving 13 bases unmatched. The CDR3 is made up of 15 amino acids. Germline CDR1 reads MNHGY; CDR2 reads SAAAGT. The CDR3, as DNA: TGTGCCAGCACTGGGGGGGACTTCCTGAAGGAGACCCAGTACTTC. Its translation: CASTGGDFLKETQYF.

V and J are TRBV4-3 and TRBJ2-1, with 7 bases fitting TRBD1. After removal of 0 bases from V and 6 bases from J, the junction contained 8 bases not matched to a gene. Germline-derived CDR1 and CDR2 are LGHNA and YSLEER. The CDR3 is 16 residues long. This CDR3 is CASSQDLGGSGNEQFF. The CDR3 nucleotides read TGCGCCAGCAGCCAAGATCTAGGGGGCTCGGGCAATGAGCAGTTCTTC.

This clone has only a few counts. This chain joins TRBV21-1 and TRBJ1-2; the table's D call TRBD1 went unverified against the DNA. TRBV21-1 is a pseudogene segment. The CDR3 has 13 residues. CDR3 sequence reads: CASSWDRGNGYTF. The CDR3 DNA reads TGTGCCAGCAGCTGGGACAGGGGTAACGGCTACACCTTC.

The chain recombines TRBV9 with TRBJ1-6, with TRBD1 matching 10 bases. The germline gives CDR1 SGDLS, CDR2 YYNGEE. V gave up 2 bases and J gave up 5 bases; unmatched junction bases: 1. The CDR3 consists of 15 residues. CDR3 sequence reads: CASSVGTGDNSPLHF. In DNA, the CDR3 is TGTGCCAGCAGCGTTGGGACAGGGGATAATTCACCCCTCCACTTT.

The J gene is TRBJ1-5, the V gene TRBV6-5; D not certain. V gave up 3 bases and J gave up 3 bases, with 6 bases separating them. The length of the CDR3 is 13 residues. CDR1 and CDR2 from the germline V gene are MNHEY and SVGAGI. The CDR3 loop reads CASSYGPNQPQHF. CDR3 DNA sequence: TGTGCCAGCAGTTATGGCCCCAATCAGCCCCAGCATTTT.

J is TRBJ1-2 and V is TRBV11-2; 9 nucleotides line up with TRBD1. V gave up 1 base and J gave up 3 bases; unmatched junction bases: 6. The V gene's germline CDR1 is SGHAT and CDR2 FQNNGV. The CDR3 length is 16 residues. The CDR3: CASSLAPGQGHYGYTF. The CDR3 nucleotides read TGTGCCAGCAGCTTAGCCCCGGGACAGGGCCACTATGGCTACACCTTC.

Regarding this clone: Compared with germline, one end of the junction differs, possibly owing to a read error. The V gene is TRBV7-7, the J gene TRBJ2-1; the match to TRBD2 covers 12 bases. Per germline, CDR1 SSHAT and CDR2 FNYEAQ (reference sequence). The CDR3 is made up of 15 amino acids. The DNA of the CDR3 is TGTGCTAGCAGCCCGAGGACTAGCGGGGAGGGTGAGCAGTTCTTC. The encoded protein is CASSPRTSGEGEQFF.